This T cell receptor (beta chain) was recorded in a study of human T cells and chemical hapten exposure. The germline CDR1 and CDR2 sequences are MGHDK and SYGVNS. Unmatched junction bases numbered 7, after V lost 8 bases and J lost 4 bases. The CDR3 spans 14 residues. Time point: pre-sensitization, week 0. Specified treatment: therapeutic diphenylcyclopropenone sensitization with weekly scalp DPC. TCRdb reanalysed the RACE reads using MiXCR and keeps one entry per CDR3 protein. The table has a few hundred thousand distinct CDR3 sequences, about 5.4% seen once. The sequence was collected from a woman younger than 35 with alopecia areata. Some clones in this sample may be carry-over from other donors' samples. This sequence joins TRBV25-1 and TRBJ2-7; 11 bases fit TRBD1. Sequencing used whole blood, obtained in connection with sensitization to the hapten diphenylcyclopropenone (DPC). The CDR3 nucleotides are TGTGCCAGCGCCTCCGGACAGGGGGCATACGAGCAGTACTTC. Its translation is CASASGQGAYEQYF.